This is a list of T cell receptor beta chains from one sample in a study of T cell changes during pregnancy in multiple sclerosis. Sequencing was performed with immunoSEQ multiplex PCR; in TCRdb, only in-frame clones are kept and a portion is missing. The sample includes tens of thousands of clones, more than 75% of them seen just once. The sample in question was CD8+ T cells from peripheral blood mononuclear cells, obtained before pregnancy. The receptor set was obtained from a female donor with multiple sclerosis, enrolled in a pregnancy study. CDR3s include the opening cysteine and the closing phenylalanine or tryptophan. D genes are given only for firm matches.

cdr3_aa	cdr3_nt	d_call	v_call	j_call
CASSQVLGQDYGYTF	TGCGCCAGCAGCCAAGTTCTAGGACAGGATTATGGCTACACCTTC	TRBD1	TRBV4-3	TRBJ1-2
CASSRDSPSYEQYF	TGTGCCAGTAGTAGGGACTCCCCCTCCTACGAGCAGTACTTC	-	TRBV19	TRBJ2-7
CSVEGFSVLSGNTIYF	TGCAGCGTTGAAGGTTTTTCGGTGCTCTCTGGAAACACCATATATTTT	-	TRBV29-1	TRBJ1-3
CASIVMAGANVLTF	TGTGCCAGCATCGTCATGGCAGGGGCCAACGTCCTGACTTTC	-	TRBV7-9	TRBJ2-6
CASGHTYEQYF	TGTGCTAGTGGTCACACCTACGAGCAGTACTTC	-	TRBV12-5	TRBJ2-7
CASSHGTGGTEAFF	TGCGCCAGCAGCCATGGGACAGGGGGCACTGAAGCTTTCTTT	TRBD1	TRBV4-1	TRBJ1-1
CASSTRAGSSGYEQYF	TGTGCCAGTAGTACACGCGCAGGGTCTTCGGGTTACGAGCAGTACTTC	-	TRBV19	TRBJ2-7
CASSQVPRTSGGLPGDEQYF	TGCGCCAGCAGCCAAGTCCCACGGACTAGCGGGGGGCTCCCCGGAGACGAGCAGTACTTC	TRBD2	TRBV4-3	TRBJ2-7
CASSHSRDRDDGGQFF	TGTGCCAGCAGCCACTCCCGGGACAGGGACGACGGGGGGCAGTTCTTC	TRBD1	TRBV11-3	TRBJ2-1
CASSLEWGLGNEQFF	TGTGCCAGCAGCTTAGAGTGGGGACTAGGCAATGAGCAGTTCTTC	TRBD2	TRBV5-6	TRBJ2-1
CASSLKGMGTEAFF	TGTGCCAGCAGCTTAAAGGGGATGGGGACTGAAGCTTTCTTT	-	TRBV5-8	TRBJ1-1
CASSLGPGLAGIRPGYNEQFF	TGTGCCAGCAGCTTAGGGCCGGGACTAGCGGGGATTCGCCCGGGTTACAATGAGCAGTTCTTC	TRBD2	TRBV7-6	TRBJ2-1
CASSQEETQYF	TGCGCCAGCAGCCAGGAGGAGACCCAGTACTTC	-	TRBV4-1	TRBJ2-5
CASSREGYEQYF	TGTGCCAGCAGCCGGGAGGGTTACGAGCAGTACTTC	TRBD2	TRBV6-5	TRBJ2-7
CASSLGQGTSEAFF	TGCGCCAGCAGCTTGGGACAGGGGACATCTGAAGCTTTCTTT	TRBD1	TRBV5-1	TRBJ1-1
CASSGSGGGYSGANVLTF	TGTGCCAGCAGCGGCTCAGGGGGCGGGTACTCTGGGGCCAACGTCCTGACTTTC	TRBD1	TRBV9	TRBJ2-6
CASSAKGVGTEAFF	TGTGCCAGCAGCGCAAAGGGGGTAGGGACTGAAGCTTTCTTT	-	TRBV9	TRBJ1-1
CASSPRSNTGELFF	TGTGCCAGCAGCCCGAGATCGAACACCGGGGAGCTGTTTTTT	-	TRBV9	TRBJ2-2
CASSFGTGGEVQYF	TGTGCCAGCAGTTTCGGGACCGGCGGGGAAGTGCAGTACTTC	-	TRBV6-5	TRBJ2-7
CASSGGGGAGTDTQYF	TGTGCCAGCAGCGGAGGCGGGGGGGCCGGCACAGATACGCAGTATTTT	TRBD2	TRBV7-9	TRBJ2-3
CASSLGQGSPTQPQHF	TGTGCCAGCAGCTTGGGACAGGGTTCCCCAACTCAGCCCCAGCATTTT	TRBD1	TRBV5-6	TRBJ1-5
CASSEAEGTGNQPQHF	TGTGCCAGCAGTGAAGCGGAGGGGACAGGGAATCAGCCCCAGCATTTT	TRBD1	TRBV6-1	TRBJ1-5
CASTPSFELYGYTF	TGTGCCAGCACCCCATCCTTCGAACTCTATGGCTACACCTTC	-	TRBV6-5	TRBJ1-2
CASTLIEAFF	TGTGCCAGCACCCTTATTGAAGCTTTCTTT	-	TRBV2	TRBJ1-1
CASRRNNREGLNNSPLHF	TGTGCCAGCAGGAGAAACAACAGGGAAGGGTTGAATAATTCACCCCTCCACTTT	-	TRBV7-2	TRBJ1-6
CASSQLAGEETQYF	TGTGCCAGCAGCCAACTAGCGGGGGAAGAGACCCAGTACTTC	TRBD2	TRBV14	TRBJ2-5